These 27 T cell receptor beta chains were sequenced from one sample in a study of cytomegalovirus exposure and HLA in healthy donors (dated 2017 in TCRdb). Libraries came from the immunoSEQ multiplex PCR assay. The multiplex PCR relied on a mix of 60 forward primers for TCR Vbeta segments and 13 reverse primers for TCR Jbeta segments. Drawn from immuneACCESS, this table holds only the in-frame rearrangements with V and J called that TCRdb kept. Clones are partly lost; checked studies trace under half to an unresolved V gene and leave the rest unexplained. The sample data list 65,000 to 95,000 clones, and approximately 80% of these were observed just once. The top ten hold around an eighth of the sample. The sample comprised PBMCs. These receptors came from a human donor in good health.

This clone was recorded only once. The chain couples TRBV2 to TRBJ1-6, with 7 bases matching TRBD1. Germline trimming cut 5 bases from V and 6 bases from J; bases unmatched to any gene: 7. Germline V CDR1 and CDR2: SNHLY, FYNNEI. The CDR3 is 15 residues long. CDR3 sequence (DNA): TGTGCCAGCAGTCAACAGGGACAGTTTAATTCACCCCTCCACTTT. It codes for CASSQQGQFNSPLHF.

This CDR3 is CASSVGQGGSYEQYF. CDR3 DNA sequence: TGCGCCAGCAGCGTTGGACAGGGAGGGTCGTACGAGCAGTACTTC. The rearrangement uses TRBV5-1 and TRBJ2-7; D possibly corresponds to TRBD1 (8 bases). V was cut by 4 bases and J by 4 bases, with 18 bases left in between. The CDR3 runs 15 residues. Germline V gives CDR1 SGHRS, CDR2 YFSETQ.

Only a few counts were recorded for this clone. This chain uses TRBV2 with TRBJ1-4; 8 bases fit TRBD1. J was trimmed by 6 bases and V by 6 bases; bases with no gene match: 9. Germline V lookup: CDR1 SNHLY, CDR2 FYNNEI. This CDR3 region has 15 residues. This chain's CDR3 is CASRAQGAQDEKLFF. The DNA of the CDR3 is TGTGCCAGCAGGGCTCAGGGGGCGCAGGATGAAAAACTGTTTTTT.

This clone was counted once. The chain joins TRBV6-5 to TRBJ2-7; TRBD1 matches 7 bases. V trimming: 6 bases; J trimming: 6 bases; junction bases outside the gene matches: 8. The CDR3 contains 13 residues. Germline CDR1 reads MNHEY; CDR2 reads SVGAGI. In nucleotides, the CDR3 is TGTGCCAGCAGACTCGACAGGGCAAGCGAGCAGTACTTC. Its protein is CASRLDRASEQYF.

The rearrangement joins TRBV6-5 to TRBJ2-7; 8 bases are a match to TRBD2. This CDR3 is built from 15 residues. V dropped 5 bases and J dropped 2; count of bases not matched to a gene: 8. CDR1 and CDR2 from the germline V gene are MNHEY and SVGAGI. The CDR3 bases are TGTGCCAGCAGTCCGACGGGGGGGAGGGCCTACGAGCAGTACTTC. As protein: CASSPTGGRAYEQYF.

This chain uses TRBV10-3 with TRBJ2-7, with D possibly being TRBD2 (6 bases). The V and J ends lost 3 bases and 0 bases respectively, with 15 bases between them. This CDR3 is built from 16 residues. Germline assignment: CDR1 ENHRY and CDR2 SYGVKD. DNA of the CDR3: TGTGCCATCAGTGATCTGGAGGGGCTGATCTCCTACGAGCAGTACTTC. Translated, it gives CAISDLEGLISYEQYF.

The genes are TRBV2 and TRBJ1-1; D might be TRBD1 (5 bases). The CDR3 runs to 14 residues. Trimming pared 6 bases from V and 2 bases from J, leaving 13 bases between. Germline CDR1 SNHLY, CDR2 FYNNEI. CDR3 amino acids: CASRDRRTNTEAFF. CDR3 DNA sequence: TGTGCCAGCAGGGACCGACGGACAAACACTGAAGCTTTCTTT.

The chain has TRBV6-1 and TRBJ1-2; D ambiguous. The CDR3 loop spans 15 amino acids. V gave up 3 bases and J gave up 8 bases, with 19 bases separating them. Germline CDR1 and CDR2: MNHNS and SASEGT. CDR3 nucleotide sequence: TGTGCCAGCAGTGAGCAGGCCCGCGTTACGGGGGGCTACACCTTC. Encoded protein: CASSEQARVTGGYTF.

The chain carries TRBV6-5 and TRBJ1-2; weak D call: TRBD1 (5 bases). This CDR3 is 14 amino acids long. Looked up from germline, CDR1 is MNHEY and CDR2 is SVGAGI. V was cut by 6 bases and J by 5 bases, with 16 bases left in between. The CDR3 nucleotides read TGTGCCAGCAGCTTACGACAGAGTTTGTATGGCTACACCTTC. Translated: CASSLRQSLYGYTF.

The CDR3 sequence is CSGVRGSAEAFF. Written as DNA, the CDR3 is TGCAGCGGCGTCAGGGGGAGCGCTGAAGCTTTCTTT. This chain links TRBV29-1 with TRBJ1-1, with 7 bases matching TRBD1. CDR1 and CDR2 (germline): SQVTM, ANQGSEA. V gave up 7 bases and J gave up 6 bases; unmatched junction bases: 8. The CDR3 totals 12 residues.

This chain connects TRBV19 to TRBJ1-4; TRBD1 matches at 8 bases. Per the germline V gene, CDR1 is LNHDA and CDR2 is SQIVND (reference sequence). V dropped 3 bases and J dropped 7; count of bases not matched to a gene: 4. The CDR3 length is 14 residues. CDR3 nucleotide sequence: TGTGCCAGTAGTATCGACAGGGGTTCTGAAAAACTGTTTTTT. Residues: CASSIDRGSEKLFF.

The CDR3, as DNA: TGTGCCAGCAGCTTTACAGGGAACTCCTACAATGAGCAGTTCTTC. Its protein is CASSFTGNSYNEQFF. V is TRBV5-6 and J is TRBJ2-1; the D gene is possibly TRBD1 (6 bases). Germline CDR1 SGHDT, CDR2 YYEEEE. This CDR3 region has 15 residues. Trimming left V 2 bases short and J 0 bases short, with 9 bases between. The full variable domain, its missing parts supplied by reference TRBV5-6 and TRBJ2-1, is DAGVTQSPTHLIKTRGQQVTLRCSPKSGHDTVSWYQQALGQGPQFIFQYYEEEERQRGNFPDRFSGHQFPNYSSELNVNALLLGDSALYLCASSFTGNSYNEQFFGPGTRLTVL.

This clone was recorded a few times. The V and J genes are TRBV6-5 and TRBJ1-2, with 7 bases fitting TRBD1. Germline loops: CDR1 MNHEY, CDR2 SVGAGI. This CDR3 region has 15 residues. With V trimmed by 6 bases and J by 1 base, 8 bases remained unmatched. CDR3 protein: CASRSNDRVNYGYTF. In DNA, the CDR3 is TGTGCCAGCAGATCCAATGACAGGGTTAACTATGGCTACACCTTC.

This clone has a handful of counts. The chain couples TRBV7-9 to TRBJ2-1; 11 bases match TRBD1. The germline CDR1 and CDR2 sequences are SEHNR and FQNEAQ (reference sequence). The V gene end was trimmed by 6 bases and the J gene end by 3 bases; junction bases not matched to a gene: 4. The length of the CDR3 is 15 residues. CDR3 residues: CASRSGTGGYNEQFF. CDR3 nucleotide sequence: TGTGCCAGCAGATCCGGGACAGGGGGCTACAATGAGCAGTTCTTC. The full variable domain, in which reference TRBV7-9 and TRBJ2-1 provide the parts outside the CDR3, is DTGVSQNPRHKITKRGQNVTFRCDPISEHNRLYWYRQTLGQGPEFLTYFQNEAQLEKSRLLSDRFSAERPKGSFSTLEIQRTEQGDSAMYLCASRSGTGGYNEQFFGPGTRLTVL.

V is TRBV4-3 and J is TRBJ2-3, with TRBD2 identical over 9 bases. CDR3 length equals 17 residues. The V gene end was trimmed by 0 bases and the J gene end by 6 bases; junction bases not matched to a gene: 10. Germline V gene lookup returns CDR1 LGHNA and CDR2 YSLEER. The CDR3: CASSQDPAGGPMDTQYF. The CDR3, as DNA: TGCGCCAGCAGCCAAGATCCGGCGGGGGGGCCTATGGATACGCAGTATTTT.

The chain is built from TRBV19 and TRBJ1-1, with a possible D match to TRBD1 (6 bases). CDR1 is LNHDA, CDR2 SQIVND, per germline (reference sequence). The V and J ends lost 1 base and 0 bases respectively, with 15 bases between them. The CDR3 contains 17 residues. The CDR3 is CASSIGQGRALNTEAFF. CDR3 in DNA: TGTGCCAGTAGTATAGGGCAGGGGAGGGCTTTGAACACTGAAGCTTTCTTT.

V usage is TRBV18 and J usage is TRBJ1-2; D call uncertain. CDR1 is KGHSH, CDR2 LQKENI, per germline. Trimming pared 0 bases from V and 3 bases from J, leaving 8 bases between. The length of the CDR3 is 14 residues. The CDR3 loop is CASSPPGVDYGYTF. CDR3 DNA: TGTGCCAGCTCACCACCCGGGGTGGACTATGGCTACACCTTC. The full variable domain, its missing parts supplied by reference TRBV18 and TRBJ1-2, is NAGVMQNPRHLVRRRGQEARLRCSPMKGHSHVYWYRQLPEEGLKFMVYLQKENIIDESGMPKERFSAEFPKEGPSILRIQQVVRGDSAAYFCASSPPGVDYGYTFGSGTRLTVV.

The chain is built from TRBV10-2 and TRBJ1-5, with D possibly being TRBD1 (6 bases). Deletions cut 8 bases from V and 8 bases from J, with 16 bases between. This CDR3 comprises 13 residues. Per germline, CDR1 WSHSY and CDR2 SAAADI. The CDR3 DNA reads TGCGCCAGCTACCCGGGGGGGCGGGAGCCCCAGCATTTT. Translation gives CASYPGGREPQHF.

This clone was counted only a few times. This sequence joins TRBV19 and TRBJ2-3; 13 nucleotides line up with TRBD2. Unmatched junction bases numbered 4, after V lost 6 bases and J lost 1 base. The CDR3 length is 16 residues. The germline V gene has CDR1 LNHDA and CDR2 SQIVND (reference sequence). CDR3 region: CASSQLAGGGTDTQYF. In nucleotides, the CDR3 is TGTGCCAGTAGCCAACTAGCGGGGGGGGGCACAGATACGCAGTATTTT.

Written as DNA, the CDR3 is TGTGCCAGCAGCCCGTGGCGGGGGGGTACACATGAGCAGTTCTTC. As protein: CASSPWRGGTHEQFF. The rearrangement joins TRBV7-9 to TRBJ2-1; TRBD2 aligns across 9 bases. This CDR3 region has 15 residues. Germline loops: CDR1 SEHNR, CDR2 FQNEAQ (reference sequence). The junction had 10 bases not matched to a gene; V was cut back by 5 bases and J by 8 bases.

V gene TRBV6-6 combines with J gene TRBJ1-5; tentatively, D is TRBD1 (5 bases). From germline, CDR1 is MNHNY and CDR2 SVGAGI (reference sequence). Between the trimmed V and J ends, which lost 4 bases and 4 bases, there was a span of 17 bases. The CDR3 is made up of 16 amino acids. CDR3 region: CASSWAGEGYNQPQHF. The CDR3 region has the DNA TGTGCCAGCAGTTGGGCGGGGGAAGGGTATAATCAGCCCCAGCATTTT.

The chain employs TRBV19 and TRBJ2-7; a weak D match, TRBD1 (6 bases). Germline CDR1 is LNHDA and CDR2 is SQIVND (reference sequence). V was pared by 6 bases and J by 5 bases, with 14 bases between. CDR3 size: 13 residues. The CDR3 loop is CASSDSRGDEQYF. CDR3 bases: TGTGCCAGTAGCGATTCCAGGGGCGACGAGCAGTACTTC.

V is TRBV7-2 and J is TRBJ2-7; 9 nucleotides line up with TRBD1. This CDR3 has 16 residues. J lost 1 base, V lost 5 bases, and 9 bases had no gene match. Germline V lookup: CDR1 SGHTA, CDR2 FQGNSA. This CDR3 is CASSIRDRVTSYEQYF. Here the CDR3 DNA reads TGTGCCAGCAGCATAAGGGACAGGGTAACTTCCTACGAGCAGTACTTC.

The V and J genes are TRBV13 and TRBJ2-3; D is possibly TRBD1 (5 bases). The germline V gene has CDR1 PRHDT and CDR2 FYEKMQ (reference sequence). Trimming stripped 5 bases from V and 0 bases from J, with 9 bases between. This CDR3 comprises 14 residues. CDR3 in DNA: TGTGCCAGCAGCCCTAGGACAAGCACAGATACGCAGTATTTT. This codes for CASSPRTSTDTQYF.

The rearrangement links TRBV6-6 to TRBJ1-1, with D unclear. The CDR3 has 12 amino acids. Trimming took off 10 bases at V and 5 bases at J, with 14 bases between the two ends. From germline, CDR1 is MNHNY and CDR2 SVGAGI (reference sequence). Here the CDR3 DNA reads TGTGCCACCGGAGGGCGGGTTACTGAAGCTTTCTTT. This translates into CATGGRVTEAFF.

This clone occurred a few times. The V call is TRBV6-6, the J call TRBJ1-2; TRBD1 matches at 11 bases. In germline, CDR1 is MNHNY, CDR2 SVGAGI (reference sequence). J gave up 8 bases and V 0 bases, and 5 bases lay outside the gene matches. The CDR3 covers 15 residues. As DNA, the CDR3 is TGTGCCAGCAGTTACTCGATAAGGACAGGGGGCGGCTACACCTTC. Protein sequence: CASSYSIRTGGGYTF.

This chain joins TRBV21-1 and TRBJ1-1; TRBD1, the table's D call, was not compared with the DNA. TRBV21-1 is a pseudogene segment. The CDR3 is made up of 14 amino acids. The CDR3 region has the DNA TGTGCCAGCAGCAAAGGGCAGGGGGACACTGAAGCTTTCTTT. As protein: CASSKGQGDTEAFF.